Listed below are T cell receptor beta chains from one sample, sequenced in a study of radiotherapy plus CTLA-4 blockade in lung cancer. Produced via immunoSEQ multiplex PCR; TCRdb's table is partial and in-frame only. This sample yields approximately 50,000 clones, of which 75% to 90% are seen a single time; 15% to 20% belongs to the top ten. The sequencing used peripheral blood, collected from a patient treated with radiotherapy plus ipilimumab. The receptors stem from a human donor with non-small cell lung cancer that progressed on radiotherapy plus ipilimumab. Some clones in this sample may be carry-over from other donors' samples. CDR3s include the opening cysteine and the closing phenylalanine or tryptophan. D genes are given only for firm matches. For some rows the clone size is stated as once, few or many, or as a class when expanded; others skip it.

TRBV5-4	TRBJ2-1	.	once	TGTGCCAGCAGCTTCCTAGACGGGGTCGATGAGCAGTTCTTC	CASSFLDGVDEQFF
TRBV5-5	TRBJ1-1	TRBD1	once	TGTGCCAGCAGCCTTCAGGGGGCAGAGGGCACTGAAGCTTTCTTT	CASSLQGAEGTEAFF
TRBV5-1	TRBJ2-1	.	.	TGCGCCAGCAGCTCCTCTAGCAATGAGCAGTTCTTC	CASSSSSNEQFF
TRBV7-8	TRBJ1-2	.	once	TGTGCCAGCAGCTTAGACGTCACAGAGGGCTATGGCTACACCTTC	CASSLDVTEGYGYTF
TRBV4-1	TRBJ2-7	.	.	TGCGCCAGCAGCCAAGAATCCACTGTCTACGAGCAGTACTTC	CASSQESTVYEQYF
TRBV5-1	TRBJ2-5	TRBD1	.	TGCGCCAGCAGCGGGCTCTTAGGACAGGGCGGGATCCAGTACTTC	CASSGLLGQGGIQYF
TRBV19	TRBJ2-3	TRBD2	.	TGTGCCAGTAGTATAAGCGGGGGCACAGATACGCAGTATTTT	CASSISGGTDTQYF
TRBV6-5	TRBJ2-4	TRBD1	.	TGTGCCAGCAGTGCCGGACAGGGGGTAAACATTCAGTACTTC	CASSAGQGVNIQYF
TRBV9	TRBJ2-7	.	.	TGTGCCAGCAACGTCGACAGTAGCTCCTACGAGCAGTACTTC	CASNVDSSSYEQYF
TRBV6-4	TRBJ2-1	TRBD2	.	TGTGCCAGCAGTGAGGGACTAGCGGGAGGCTGGCAGTTCTTC	CASSEGLAGGWQFF
TRBV6-5	TRBJ1-2	.	.	TGTGCCAGCAGTTATTACGGGAGTTCCTATGGCTACACCTTC	CASSYYGSSYGYTF
TRBV19	TRBJ1-2	TRBD1	.	TGTGCCAGTACCCTCCAGGGGGCGGGTCACTATGGCTACACCTTC	CASTLQGAGHYGYTF
TRBV9	TRBJ2-6	.	once	TGTGCCAGCAGCGTTTCTCCCTCTGGGGCCAACGTCCTGACTTTC	CASSVSPSGANVLTF
TRBV11-2	TRBJ2-3	TRBD2	.	TGTGCCAGCAGCCTGTACTTTAGCGGGACGGCGGTAGATACGCAGTATTTT	CASSLYFSGTAVDTQYF
TRBV6-1	TRBJ2-7	TRBD1	.	TGTGCCAGCAGTGATCCGGGACAGGGGTACGAGCAGTACTTC	CASSDPGQGYEQYF
TRBV9	TRBJ2-7	TRBD2	.	TGTGCCAGCAGCGGCACTAGCGGGAGTCTCTACGAGCAGTACTTC	CASSGTSGSLYEQYF
TRBV4-1	TRBJ2-7	TRBD1	.	TGCGCCAGCAGCCAAGATGGCCAGGGGGTATACGAGCAGTACTTC	CASSQDGQGVYEQYF
TRBV7-2	TRBJ2-3	TRBD2	.	TGTGCCAGCAGCCCCGCCCCAAGCGGGAGTCCTCAAAATACGCAGTATTTT	CASSPAPSGSPQNTQYF
TRBV30	TRBJ1-2	.	.	TGTGCCTGGGCCAGGGTGGGTGGCTACACCTTC	CAWARVGGYTF
TRBV6-4	TRBJ2-3	TRBD1	.	TGTGCCAGCAGTGAGACAGGGGGCACAGATACGCAGTATTTT	CASSETGGTDTQYF
TRBV14	TRBJ2-2	TRBD2	.	TGTGCCAGCAGCCTGGGCGGGAGGAACACCGGGGAGCTGTTTTTT	CASSLGGRNTGELFF
TRBV2	TRBJ2-1	.	few	TGTGCCAGCAATGAACAGGACAATGAGCAGTTCTTC	CASNEQDNEQFF
TRBV19	TRBJ1-2	.	once	TGTGCCAGTAGTTCGGGTCTCCCTTATGGTGGCTACACCTTC	CASSSGLPYGGYTF
TRBV27	TRBJ2-1	.	.	TGTGCCAGCAGTAAGGAGAAGGCGTACAATGAGCAGTTCTTC	CASSKEKAYNEQFF
TRBV11-2	TRBJ2-3	.	.	TGTGCCAGCAGCCCCCGACTCGTCACAGATACGCAGTATTTT	CASSPRLVTDTQYF
TRBV19	TRBJ1-3	TRBD1	.	TGTGCCAGTAGCCACAAGGGGGACAGGACTGGAAACACCATATATTTT	CASSHKGDRTGNTIYF
TRBV5-6	TRBJ2-1	TRBD2	.	TGTGCCAGCAGCTTAGTAGCGGGAGAGGGTTACAATGAGCAGTTCTTC	CASSLVAGEGYNEQFF
TRBV2	TRBJ2-3	TRBD2	.	TGTGCCAGCAGTCCTAGACTAGCCGGACTTACAGATACGCAGTATTTT	CASSPRLAGLTDTQYF
TRBV6-1	TRBJ1-4	.	.	TGTGCCAGTGAGGCAGGGGATGCAACTAATGAAAAACTGTTTTTT	CASEAGDATNEKLFF
TRBV6-6	TRBJ2-7	.	.	TGTGCCAGCAGTTACTCGAGACAGGTACCCTACGAGCAGTACTTC	CASSYSRQVPYEQYF
TRBV6-5	TRBJ1-1	.	.	TGTGCCAGCAGTTACGGCAGATTGAACACTGAAGCTTTCTTT	CASSYGRLNTEAFF
TRBV18	TRBJ2-3	.	.	TGTGCCAGCTCACAAAGGGGTCCTAGCACAGATACGCAGTATTTT	CASSQRGPSTDTQYF
TRBV30	TRBJ1-1	TRBD1	.	TGTGCCTGGGACCGCCAGGACAGGGGGAGGGCAGCTTTCTTT	CAWDRQDRGRAAFF
TRBV19	TRBJ1-5	TRBD1	.	TGTGCCAGTAATCCTCGACAGGGGAGCGGCAGGGGAGCGGTGCAGCCCCAGCATTTT	CASNPRQGSGRGAVQPQHF
TRBV11-2	TRBJ1-2	.	.	TGTGCCAGCAGCTTAACAGCTCGCGGCTACACCTTC	CASSLTARGYTF
TRBV5-4	TRBJ2-3	.	.	TGTGCCAGCAGCCCCCGGAGGGTAAGCACAGATACGCAGTATTTT	CASSPRRVSTDTQYF
TRBV4-2	TRBJ2-2	TRBD2	.	TGTGCCAGCAGCCAGATCCTCCTGACTAGCGTTTCGAACACCGGGGAGCTGTTTTTT	CASSQILLTSVSNTGELFF
TRBV7-9	TRBJ2-5	TRBD1	.	TGTGCCAGCAGCCTTCAGGGGGCCCAAGAGACCCAGTACTTC	CASSLQGAQETQYF
TRBV19	TRBJ2-7	.	.	TGTGCCAGTAGTAGTTCCCAAGGGGTCTTGAGCTACGAGCAGTACTTC	CASSSSQGVLSYEQYF
TRBV11-3	TRBJ2-7	.	.	TGTGCCAGCAGCTTAGGTGGGCAGGTTGACGAGCAGTACTTC	CASSLGGQVDEQYF
TRBV25-1	TRBJ2-2	TRBD1	.	TGTGCCAGCAGTGTCGGACAGGGGTCCAGCGGGGAGCTGTTTTTT	CASSVGQGSSGELFF
TRBV30	TRBJ2-4	TRBD1	.	TGTGCCTGGAGCGAGGGACAGCCTTTGTACATTCAGTACTTC	CAWSEGQPLYIQYF
TRBV12-5	TRBJ1-5	.	.	TGTGCTAGTGGTTTGGTACATCTGGCGGGGTATAGCAATCAGCCCCAGCATTTT	CASGLVHLAGYSNQPQHF
TRBV6-4	TRBJ1-1	TRBD1	.	TGTGCCAGCAGGAGGACAGGGGGACACACTGAAGCTTTCTTT	CASRRTGGHTEAFF
TRBV7-9	TRBJ2-5	.	.	TGTGCCAGCAGCCAATACGGGACTGGTAAGGGTGAGACCCAGTACTTC	CASSQYGTGKGETQYF
TRBV7-2	TRBJ2-3	TRBD2	.	TGTGCCAGCAGCCCCCGACTAGCCACAGATACGCAGTATTTT	CASSPRLATDTQYF
TRBV4-3	TRBJ2-7	TRBD2	.	TGCGCCAGCAGCCAGTCGTATAGCGGGAGCTCCTACGAGCAGTACTTC	CASSQSYSGSSYEQYF
TRBV29-1	TRBJ2-7	TRBD1	.	TGCAGCGTTGAACAGGGGGATATGTACGAGCAGTACTTC	CSVEQGDMYEQYF
TRBV5-6	TRBJ1-1	.	.	TGTGCCAGCAGCATAGGAGGGAACACTGAAGCTTTCTTT	CASSIGGNTEAFF
TRBV11-2	TRBJ1-4	.	.	TGTGCCAGCAGCTTAGGGGCAGGGACTAATGAAAAACTGTTTTTT	CASSLGAGTNEKLFF
TRBV7-6	TRBJ1-4	.	.	TGTGCCAGCAGCCATAGCGCTGGGGGAGGTGAAAAACTGTTTTTT	CASSHSAGGGEKLFF
TRBV11-2	TRBJ2-1	.	.	TGTGCCAGCAGCTTAGGTATAGCGGAAAACAATGAGCAGTTCTTC	CASSLGIAENNEQFF
TRBV7-2	TRBJ2-1	TRBD2	.	TGTGCCAGCAGTACGACTAGCGGGACTAAGGTTGAGCAGTTCTTC	CASSTTSGTKVEQFF
TRBV9	TRBJ2-3	TRBD1	.	TGTGCCAGCAGCGTAGAGCCAGGGGGATTGGATACGCAGTATTTT	CASSVEPGGLDTQYF
TRBV4-1	TRBJ2-5	TRBD2	.	TGCGCCAGCAGCCAAGATCTCCGACTAGCGAGGTTTAGGGGGCAGTACTTC	CASSQDLRLARFRGQYF